This T cell receptor beta chain came from a study of T-cell reconstitution after alpha-beta-depleted transplantation in children. The library targeted TCRbeta and was prepared with unique molecular identifiers. TCRdb passed the PCR reads through MiXCR, listing each CDR3 protein once. The sample records approximately 400,000 distinct CDR3 sequences, 11% being singletons. Only a few counts were recorded for this clonotype. The germline CDR1 and CDR2 sequences are DFQATT and SNEGSKA (reference sequence). This CDR3 is built from 15 residues. The V segment lost 7 bases and the J segment 0 bases; nucleotides outside the gene matches: 10.

This sequence was found in a human donor who donated a stem cell graft to a child with acute myeloid leukemia. V and J are TRBV20-1 and TRBJ1-2; 8 nucleotides agree with TRBD1. This specimen was PBMCs from the stem cell graft donor, taken from the stem cell graft. This CDR3 reads CSGDGSQGANYGYTF. The CDR3 DNA is TGCAGTGGAGATGGGTCACAGGGGGCTAACTATGGCTACACCTTC.